These T cell receptor beta chains were read from a single sample in a study of neurological immune-mediated disorders. Each CDR3 protein gets one entry after TCRdb re-called the 5' RACE reads with MiXCR. The repertoire holds about 49,000 distinct CDR3 sequences, with less than 12% as singletons. The sequencing sample was made of PBMCs. The source is a woman aged 40 to 55 in good health. The CDR3 runs from the conserved cysteine through the conserved F or W. Fields, in order: V gene, J gene, clone size, D gene, CDR3 protein, CDR3 DNA. A D gene is named only where the DNA matches it firmly. The size of a clone is reported for some rows only, either as once, few or many, or as a class for expanded clones.

v_call: TRBV29-1; j_call: TRBJ2-3; clone_size: many; d_call: NA; cdr3_aa: CSVDQPQGTDTQYF; cdr3_nt: TGCAGCGTTGACCAACCCCAGGGAACAGATACGCAGTATTTT
v_call: TRBV7-6; j_call: TRBJ2-1; clone_size: many; d_call: NA; cdr3_aa: CASSPSHRLVGGHNEQFF; cdr3_nt: TGTGCCAGCAGCCCCTCACATCGACTAGTGGGGGGGCACAATGAGCAGTTCTTC
v_call: TRBV12-3/TRBV12-4; j_call: TRBJ1-1; clone_size: many; d_call: NA; cdr3_aa: CASGTVFLNTEAFF; cdr3_nt: TGTGCCAGCGGGACGGTCTTTTTGAACACTGAAGCTTTCTTT
v_call: TRBV5-1; j_call: TRBJ1-3; clone_size: many; d_call: NA; cdr3_aa: CASSLGPLNTIYF; cdr3_nt: TGCGCCAGCAGCTTGGGGCCTTTAAACACCATATATTTT
v_call: TRBV12-3/TRBV12-4; j_call: TRBJ2-7; clone_size: many; d_call: NA; cdr3_aa: CASSGGQWAEQYF; cdr3_nt: TGTGCCAGCAGTGGAGGGCAGTGGGCCGAGCAGTACTTC
v_call: TRBV5-1; j_call: TRBJ2-7; clone_size: NA; d_call: TRBD2; cdr3_aa: CASRYAGGSGGSYEQYF; cdr3_nt: TGCGCCAGCAGATACGCCGGGGGAAGCGGGGGTTCCTACGAGCAGTACTTC
v_call: TRBV20-1; j_call: TRBJ1-3; clone_size: many; d_call: TRBD1; cdr3_aa: CSARLMGQGSLNTIYF; cdr3_nt: TGCAGTGCTAGACTAATGGGACAGGGGTCCCTCAACACCATATATTTT
v_call: TRBV20-1; j_call: TRBJ2-2; clone_size: NA; d_call: NA; cdr3_aa: CSARDNRANTGELFF; cdr3_nt: TGCAGTGCTAGAGACAACAGGGCGAACACCGGGGAGCTGTTTTTT
v_call: TRBV4-2; j_call: TRBJ1-2; clone_size: many; d_call: TRBD1; cdr3_aa: CASSPLTGGGYTF; cdr3_nt: TGTGCCAGCAGCCCGTTGACAGGGGGCGGCTACACCTTC
v_call: TRBV28; j_call: TRBJ1-1; clone_size: many; d_call: TRBD1; cdr3_aa: CASSLHRGETEAFF; cdr3_nt: TGTGCCAGCAGTTTACACAGGGGAGAGACTGAAGCTTTCTTT
v_call: TRBV12-3/TRBV12-4; j_call: TRBJ2-1; clone_size: many; d_call: TRBD2; cdr3_aa: CASSFRSSGSSYNEQFF; cdr3_nt: TGTGCCAGCAGTTTCCGATCTAGCGGGAGCTCCTACAATGAGCAGTTCTTC
v_call: TRBV5-1; j_call: TRBJ2-7; clone_size: many; d_call: TRBD1; cdr3_aa: CASSATGGSLEQYF; cdr3_nt: TGCGCCAGCAGCGCCACAGGGGGTTCACTCGAGCAGTACTTC
v_call: TRBV20-1; j_call: TRBJ1-1; clone_size: many; d_call: NA; cdr3_aa: CSAIRQEGTEAFF; cdr3_nt: TGCAGTGCTATCAGACAGGAGGGCACTGAAGCTTTCTTT
v_call: TRBV11-2; j_call: TRBJ2-3; clone_size: many; d_call: TRBD1; cdr3_aa: CASSFDRAGDTQYF; cdr3_nt: TGTGCCAGCAGTTTCGACAGGGCGGGTGATACGCAGTATTTT
v_call: TRBV5-1; j_call: TRBJ2-1; clone_size: many; d_call: NA; cdr3_aa: CASSLRGEIRHEQFF; cdr3_nt: TGCGCCAGCAGCTTGAGGGGGGAAATCAGGCATGAGCAGTTCTTC
v_call: TRBV5-5; j_call: TRBJ2-2; clone_size: many; d_call: NA; cdr3_aa: CASRGWDRNTGELFF; cdr3_nt: TGTGCCAGCAGAGGCTGGGACCGAAACACCGGGGAGCTGTTTTTT
v_call: TRBV5-1; j_call: TRBJ1-2; clone_size: many; d_call: TRBD1; cdr3_aa: CASSLSVGTGVNYGYTF; cdr3_nt: TGCGCCAGCAGCTTGTCAGTCGGGACAGGGGTTAACTATGGCTACACCTTC
v_call: TRBV10-3; j_call: TRBJ1-4; clone_size: many; d_call: TRBD1; cdr3_aa: CATSGDSNEKLFF; cdr3_nt: TGTGCCACGTCCGGGGACAGCAATGAAAAACTGTTTTTT
v_call: TRBV5-1; j_call: TRBJ1-1; clone_size: many; d_call: NA; cdr3_aa: CASSTQGNTEAFF; cdr3_nt: TGCGCCAGCAGCACACAGGGGAACACTGAAGCTTTCTTT
v_call: TRBV20-1; j_call: TRBJ1-1; clone_size: once; d_call: NA; cdr3_aa: CSARHARVNTEDFF; cdr3_nt: TGCAGTGCTCGACACGCCCGGGTGAACACTGAAGATTTCTTT
v_call: TRBV5-1; j_call: TRBJ2-5; clone_size: many; d_call: NA; cdr3_aa: CASGGAVQETQYF; cdr3_nt: TGCGCCAGCGGGGGGGCAGTCCAAGAGACCCAGTACTTC
v_call: TRBV20-1; j_call: TRBJ2-3; clone_size: many; d_call: NA; cdr3_aa: CSACQVAGLTDTQYF; cdr3_nt: TGCAGTGCTTGCCAAGTTGCGGGGCTCACAGATACGCAGTATTTT
v_call: TRBV15; j_call: TRBJ1-1; clone_size: medium-sized; d_call: TRBD1; cdr3_aa: CATSSDRGRKAFF; cdr3_nt: TGTGCCACCAGCAGCGACAGGGGACGGAAAGCTTTCTTT
v_call: TRBV7-3; j_call: TRBJ2-1; clone_size: NA; d_call: NA; cdr3_aa: CASRGGRGTYNEQFF; cdr3_nt: TGTGCCAGCAGGGGGGGACGCGGGACCTACAATGAGCAGTTCTTC
v_call: TRBV25-1; j_call: TRBJ1-1; clone_size: many; d_call: NA; cdr3_aa: CASSELRGAYTEAFF; cdr3_nt: TGTGCCAGCAGTGAATTACGGGGGGCTTACACTGAAGCTTTCTTT
v_call: TRBV15; j_call: TRBJ1-5; clone_size: many; d_call: TRBD1; cdr3_aa: CATSPWTGSQPQHF; cdr3_nt: TGTGCCACCAGCCCATGGACAGGAAGCCAGCCCCAGCATTTT
v_call: TRBV15; j_call: TRBJ2-6; clone_size: many; d_call: NA; cdr3_aa: CATSAWDGANVLTF; cdr3_nt: TGTGCCACCAGCGCCTGGGATGGGGCCAACGTCCTGACTTTC
v_call: TRBV4-3; j_call: TRBJ2-7; clone_size: many; d_call: NA; cdr3_aa: CASSQVLGSGVVQYF; cdr3_nt: TGCGCCAGCAGCCAAGTCCTTGGAAGTGGGGTGGTGCAGTACTTC
v_call: TRBV3-1; j_call: TRBJ2-2; clone_size: many; d_call: NA; cdr3_aa: CASSQEWDTGELFF; cdr3_nt: TGTGCCAGCAGCCAAGAGTGGGACACCGGGGAGCTGTTTTTT
v_call: TRBV5-1; j_call: TRBJ2-7; clone_size: many; d_call: TRBD2; cdr3_aa: CASSLGTGGSYEQYF; cdr3_nt: TGCGCCAGCAGCTTGGGGACGGGAGGGTCCTACGAGCAGTACTTC
v_call: TRBV18; j_call: TRBJ1-1; clone_size: NA; d_call: NA; cdr3_aa: CASSPRTDTEAFF; cdr3_nt: TGTGCCAGCTCACCACGGACAGACACTGAAGCTTTCTTT
v_call: TRBV10-3; j_call: TRBJ2-3; clone_size: many; d_call: TRBD2; cdr3_aa: CAINGREITDTQYF; cdr3_nt: TGTGCCATCAATGGGCGGGAGATCACAGATACGCAGTATTTT
v_call: TRBV6-1; j_call: TRBJ2-3; clone_size: many; d_call: NA; cdr3_aa: CASSDSTTTDTQYF; cdr3_nt: TGTGCCAGCAGTGATTCGACTACCACAGATACGCAGTATTTT
v_call: TRBV11-3; j_call: TRBJ1-4; clone_size: NA; d_call: NA; cdr3_aa: CASSGRRGAGWNEKLFF; cdr3_nt: TGTGCCAGCAGCGGGAGGAGGGGCGCAGGTTGGAATGAAAAACTGTTTTTT
v_call: TRBV6-5; j_call: TRBJ2-1; clone_size: many; d_call: NA; cdr3_aa: CASSQGSNEQFF; cdr3_nt: TGTGCCAGCAGCCAGGGGAGCAATGAGCAGTTCTTC
v_call: TRBV20-1; j_call: TRBJ1-4; clone_size: medium-sized; d_call: TRBD1; cdr3_aa: CSASDRGYTNEKLFF; cdr3_nt: TGCAGTGCTTCGGACAGGGGGTACACTAATGAAAAACTGTTTTTT
v_call: TRBV12-3/TRBV12-4; j_call: TRBJ2-1; clone_size: many; d_call: TRBD2; cdr3_aa: CASYGSGRYNEQFF; cdr3_nt: TGTGCCAGCTATGGCAGCGGGAGGTACAATGAGCAGTTCTTC
v_call: TRBV5-1; j_call: TRBJ1-1; clone_size: many; d_call: TRBD1; cdr3_aa: CASSYRTGDTEAFF; cdr3_nt: TGCGCCAGCAGCTACCGGACAGGGGACACTGAAGCTTTCTTT
v_call: TRBV12-3/TRBV12-4; j_call: TRBJ2-5; clone_size: many; d_call: NA; cdr3_aa: CASSFRSGYQETQYF; cdr3_nt: TGTGCCAGCAGTTTTAGATCGGGATACCAAGAGACCCAGTACTTC
v_call: TRBV4-1; j_call: TRBJ1-2; clone_size: many; d_call: NA; cdr3_aa: CASSRILVKPGNGYTF; cdr3_nt: TGCGCCAGCAGCCGTATTTTAGTTAAGCCAGGGAATGGCTACACCTTC
v_call: TRBV20-1; j_call: TRBJ2-5; clone_size: NA; d_call: NA; cdr3_aa: CRARDAAIGPQETQYF; cdr3_nt: TGCAGAGCTAGAGATGCGGCTATCGGACCTCAAGAGACCCAGTACTTC
v_call: TRBV5-1; j_call: TRBJ2-7; clone_size: many; d_call: NA; cdr3_aa: CASSRDAGRSYEQYF; cdr3_nt: TGCGCCAGCAGCAGGGACGCGGGACGGTCCTACGAGCAGTACTTC
v_call: TRBV9; j_call: TRBJ1-2; clone_size: many; d_call: NA; cdr3_aa: CASSVAPSGGYTF; cdr3_nt: TGTGCCAGCAGCGTAGCTCCAAGTGGTGGCTACACCTTC
v_call: TRBV29-1; j_call: TRBJ2-2; clone_size: many; d_call: TRBD1; cdr3_aa: CSVLGQPDAGELFF; cdr3_nt: TGCAGCGTGCTGGGACAGCCGGACGCCGGGGAGCTGTTTTTT
v_call: TRBV2; j_call: TRBJ1-2; clone_size: many; d_call: NA; cdr3_aa: CASSYAGQLGYTF; cdr3_nt: TGTGCCAGCAGTTACGCTGGACAGCTCGGCTACACCTTC